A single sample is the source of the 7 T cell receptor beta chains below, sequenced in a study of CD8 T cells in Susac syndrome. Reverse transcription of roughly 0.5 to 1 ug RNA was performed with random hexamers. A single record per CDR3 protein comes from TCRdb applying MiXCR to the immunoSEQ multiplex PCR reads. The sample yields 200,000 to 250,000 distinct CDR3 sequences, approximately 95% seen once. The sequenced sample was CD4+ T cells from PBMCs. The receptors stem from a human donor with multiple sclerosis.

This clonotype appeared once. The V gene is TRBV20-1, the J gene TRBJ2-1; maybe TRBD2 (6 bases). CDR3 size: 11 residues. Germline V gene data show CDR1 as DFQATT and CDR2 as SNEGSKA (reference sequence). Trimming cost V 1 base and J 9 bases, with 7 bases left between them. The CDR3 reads CSARGGVEQFF. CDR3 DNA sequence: TGCAGTGCTAGAGGCGGGGTTGAGCAGTTCTTC.

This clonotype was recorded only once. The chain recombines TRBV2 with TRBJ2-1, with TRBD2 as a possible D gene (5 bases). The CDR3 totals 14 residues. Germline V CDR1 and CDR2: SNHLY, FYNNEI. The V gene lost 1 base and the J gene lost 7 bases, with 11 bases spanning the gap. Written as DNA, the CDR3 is TGTGCCAGCAGTGAAGTAGTTGGGAGAAATGAGCAGTTCTTC. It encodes CASSEVVGRNEQFF. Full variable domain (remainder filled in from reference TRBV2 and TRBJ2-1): EPEVTQTPSHQVTQMGQEVILRCVPISNHLYFYWYRQILGQKVEFLVSFYNNEISEKSEIFDDQFSVERPDGSNFTLKIRSTKLEDSAMYFCASSEVVGRNEQFFGPGTRLTVL.

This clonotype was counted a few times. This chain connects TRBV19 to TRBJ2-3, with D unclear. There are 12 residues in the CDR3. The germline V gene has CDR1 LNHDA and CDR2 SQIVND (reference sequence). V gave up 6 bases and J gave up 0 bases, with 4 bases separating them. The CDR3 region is CASSASTDTQYF. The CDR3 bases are TGTGCCAGTAGCGCTAGCACAGATACGCAGTATTTT.

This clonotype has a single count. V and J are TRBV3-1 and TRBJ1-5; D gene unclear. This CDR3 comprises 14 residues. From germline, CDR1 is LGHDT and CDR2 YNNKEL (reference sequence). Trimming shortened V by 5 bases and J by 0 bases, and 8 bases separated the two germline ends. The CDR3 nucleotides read TGTGCCAGCAGCTCGACCGATAGCAATCAGCCCCAGCATTTT. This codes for CASSSTDSNQPQHF.

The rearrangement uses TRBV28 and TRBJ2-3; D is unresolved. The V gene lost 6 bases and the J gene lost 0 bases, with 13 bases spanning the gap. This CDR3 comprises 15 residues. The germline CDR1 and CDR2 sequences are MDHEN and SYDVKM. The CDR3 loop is CASRPFLPSTDTQYF. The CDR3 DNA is TGTGCCAGCAGACCCTTCCTTCCCAGCACAGATACGCAGTATTTT.

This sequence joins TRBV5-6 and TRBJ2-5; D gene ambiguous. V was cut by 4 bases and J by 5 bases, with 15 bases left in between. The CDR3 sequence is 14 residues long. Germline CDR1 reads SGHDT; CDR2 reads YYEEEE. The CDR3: CASSVNEALETQYF. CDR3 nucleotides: TGTGCCAGCAGCGTTAATGAAGCGTTGGAGACCCAGTACTTC.

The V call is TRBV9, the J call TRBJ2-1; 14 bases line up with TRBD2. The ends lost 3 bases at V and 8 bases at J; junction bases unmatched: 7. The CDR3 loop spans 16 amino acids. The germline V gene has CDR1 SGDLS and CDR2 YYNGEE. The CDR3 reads CASSAGTSGSFHEQFF. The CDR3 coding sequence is TGTGCCAGCAGCGCCGGGACTAGCGGGAGTTTCCATGAGCAGTTCTTC.